The entry that follows covers one T cell receptor (beta chain) sequence. In this sample, this clonotype turned up many times. It has no known antigen specificity. No base quality values were provided; no much bigger clone lies one nucleotide off. Two rounds of multiplex PCR were used to amplify the TCR beta CDR3 region from genomic DNA. In the first PCR round, primers specific to each TRBV and TRBJ gene were used, and the primer sequences were filed in Chinese patent CN105087789A. The second PCR round used universal primers. The Roche High Pure PCR Template Preparation Kit was used to extract genomic DNA from frozen PBMCs. An Illumina HiSeq 3000 was used to sequence the libraries paired-end with 151 bp reads. On the study's bioinformatics: Raw reads lacking the multiplex PCR primer sequences were removed with CutAdapt. High-quality paired reads were merged into contigs with PEAR. By aligning each contig to reference sequences, MiXCR assigned the TRB V, D and J gene segments to that contig. To remove sequencing errors, CDR3 sequences were clustered according to base quality and sequence similarity. Shannon entropy normalized by the natural log of productive TCR sequence number was used as the measure of diversity. Clonality was defined as one minus Shannon entropy divided by the natural log of the number of unique clonotypes. Using the Youden index from ROC curves, the researchers picked the repertoire-metric cut-offs for progression-free survival, and all analyses were carried out in R 3.5.3. TCRdb ran its own pipeline on the public reads, namely fastp trimming at Q25 and MiXCR clone calling, and kept in-frame beta chains. All rows with the same CDR3 protein become a single entry with the most common DNA and genes. The V and J calls were not made by the authors but by TCRdb's processing. This sample has under 13,000 distinct CDR3 sequences in its table, and roughly 51% of those were observed once. Roughly 7% of the sample belongs to the ten largest clones.

The sample originates from a study of prognosis after radiotherapy for stage I lung cancer (dated by TCRdb to 2020 to 2022). Regarding the complete study: Between early 2018 and 2019, approximately 20 stage I NSCLC patients were enrolled in Nanjing, China. Over twelve of the patients were found to have newly diagnosed primary stage I lung tumors, and roughly 5 were living with oligometastatic NSCLC after surgical resection of the primary tumor. All patients were regarded as medically inoperable, because of comorbidities in about twelve patients and refusal of surgery in several patients. The cohort comprised 13 men and 6 or 7 women with a median age of roughly 74 years, ranging from roughly 53 to 84 years. On tumor histology, 11 to 12 patients had adenocarcinoma and several had squamous cell carcinoma. Image-guided IMRT or VMAT was used to deliver SBRT in 3 to 5 fractions at a biologically effective dose of at least 100 Gy. Concurrent therapy was not administered to any patient alongside SBRT. After SBRT, distant metastases developed in four of the 19 patients at a median of about seven months, while the remaining 15 patients had no significant progression. Peripheral blood TCR beta repertoires were profiled in stage I NSCLC patients before and after stereotactic body radiotherapy, and the study then linked these repertoires to distant failure. For each of the roughly 20 patients, one blood sample was taken before SBRT and one after, so the study sequenced around 40 samples in total.

Points the paper makes about the study in general: Post-SBRT Shannon entropy and its change from baseline were lower in patients who developed distant metastases; baseline Shannon entropy was not associated with metastases. A decrease in unique TCR clone counts was observed after SBRT (median approximately 9,800 before versus several thousand after; Wilcoxon paired P=0.011). No determination of tumor specificity was made for expanded TCR clones. The small cohort and short follow-up limited the study, so independent validation of the findings is needed. Differences by metastasis status were reportedly seen in TRBV and TRBJ usage frequencies, involving two V genes at baseline and, after SBRT, nine V genes and two J genes. None of the reported P values were adjusted for multiple comparisons.

All patients had node-negative disease on CT and PET/CT, and none had a history of other malignancies or had previously received chemotherapy or radiotherapy. At each of the two time points, approximately 6.2 milliliters of peripheral venous blood were collected into EDTA tubes. PBMCs were isolated by Ficoll-Paque Plus density-gradient centrifugation. Immediately after collection, samples were stored at -80 degrees C until analysis. The CDR3 holds 14 amino acids from the cysteine to the phenylalanine. The DNA shown is the 42-base CDR3, in frame from base 1. The germline V gene provides CDR1 MNHEY and CDR2 SVGAGI. Trimming leaves V shorter by 4 bases and J shorter by 4 bases, with the junction holding 6 bases beyond the gene matches.

The source material was PBMCs, sampled before or after stereotactic body radiation therapy (not recorded which). The V and J segments used are TRBV6-5 and TRBJ1-2, and 7 bases in between align with TRBD1. The clonotype comes from a donor at least 50 years old with non-small cell lung cancer. The nucleotide sequence reads TGTGCCAGCAGTTGGAGGGGGCTCGGCTATGGCTACACCTTC. Its coded protein is CASSWRGLGYGYTF.